This T cell receptor beta chain was found in a study of CD8+CD57+ T cells in acquired aplastic anemia. The wider study: Quantities of DNA derived from sorted CD4+ and CD8+ cells averaged approximately 3.5 ug.

The germline gives CDR1 LGHDT, CDR2 YNNKEL (reference sequence). Trimming shortened V by 7 bases and J by 4 bases, and 19 bases separated the two germline ends. The CDR3 covers 15 residues. Overall study findings and caveats: The study identified under 30 CD8+ CDR3 sequences shared by patients and controls. Controls and patients did not differ significantly in CD8+ Simpson's diversity.

The sample holds many counts of this clonotype. The antigen is unknown. Genomic DNA constituted the template upon which TCR beta VDJ and CDR3 profiling was performed. Each CDR3 protein is one row after TCRdb ran MiXCR on the reads. There are approximately 45,000 distinct CDR3 sequences in the sample; about 78% occur only once, and 30% to 40% lies in the top ten. The receptor's source is a human donor in good health, serving as a control. This chain uses TRBV3-1 with TRBJ1-1, with D possibly TRBD1 on 5 matching bases. Sequencing was carried out using sorted CD4+, CD8+, or CD8+CD57+ T cells (not recorded which) from PBMCs. CDR3 sequence reads: CASTLGLAGGTEAFF. CDR3 nucleotide sequence: TGTGCCAGCACCCTGGGATTGGCGGGGGGCACTGAAGCTTTCTTT.